This entry is about one TCR beta chain. The PCR employed 60 Vbeta primers together with 13 Jbeta primers. Only in-frame clones appear in the TCRdb table, and some are missing; sequencing was by immunoSEQ multiplex PCR. The sample includes more than 110,000 clones, around 79% seen only once; the top ten take 2.5% to 3.5%. This specimen comes from a study of cytomegalovirus exposure and HLA in healthy donors. V shed 4 bases, J shed 0 bases, and the junction held 8 bases outside the gene matches. Germline CDR1 reads MNHNS; CDR2 reads SASEGT. This CDR3 has 19 amino acids. Sequencing was performed on PBMCs. This sequence joins TRBV6-1 and TRBJ1-6; 11 bases map to TRBD1. This clonotype was sampled from a male donor in good health and CMV-seronegative. The CDR3 region has the DNA TGTGCCAGCAGTGGGCAGGACAGGGGGCCCCTCTCCTATAATTCACCCCTCCACTTT. Encoded protein: CASSGQDRGPLSYNSPLHF.